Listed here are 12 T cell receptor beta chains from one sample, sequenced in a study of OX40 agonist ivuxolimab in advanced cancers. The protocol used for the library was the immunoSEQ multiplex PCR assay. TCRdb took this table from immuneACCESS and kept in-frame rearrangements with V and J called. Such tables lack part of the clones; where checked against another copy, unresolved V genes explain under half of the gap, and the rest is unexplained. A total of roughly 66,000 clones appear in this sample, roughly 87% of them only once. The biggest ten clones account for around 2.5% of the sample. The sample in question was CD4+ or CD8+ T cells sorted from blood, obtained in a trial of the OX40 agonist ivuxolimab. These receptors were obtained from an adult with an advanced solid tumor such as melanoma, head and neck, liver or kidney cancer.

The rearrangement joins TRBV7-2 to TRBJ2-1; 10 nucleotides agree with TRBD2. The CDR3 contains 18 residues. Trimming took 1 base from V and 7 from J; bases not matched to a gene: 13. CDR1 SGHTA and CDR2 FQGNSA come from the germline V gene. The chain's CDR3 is CASSLVNPLAGAKNEQFF. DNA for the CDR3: TGTGCCAGCAGCTTAGTAAATCCCCTAGCGGGAGCGAAAAATGAGCAGTTCTTC.

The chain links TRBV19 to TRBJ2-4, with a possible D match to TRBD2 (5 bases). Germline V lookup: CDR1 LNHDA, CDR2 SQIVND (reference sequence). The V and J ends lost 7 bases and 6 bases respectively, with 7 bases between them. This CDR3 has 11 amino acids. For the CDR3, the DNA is TGTGCCAGTATCGCGGGAAACATTCAGTACTTC. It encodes CASIAGNIQYF. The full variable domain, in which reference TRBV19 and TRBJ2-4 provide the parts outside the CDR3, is DGGITQSPKYLFRKEGQNVTLSCEQNLNHDAMYWYRQDPGQGLRLIYYSQIVNDFQKGDIAEGYSVSREKKESFPLTVTSAQKNPTAFYLCASIAGNIQYFGAGTRLSVL.

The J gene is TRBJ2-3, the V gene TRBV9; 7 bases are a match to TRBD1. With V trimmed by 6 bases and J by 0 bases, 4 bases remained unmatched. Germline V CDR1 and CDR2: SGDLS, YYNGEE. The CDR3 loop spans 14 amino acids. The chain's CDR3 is CASKRGPSTDTQYF. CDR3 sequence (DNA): TGTGCCAGCAAAAGGGGGCCTAGCACAGATACGCAGTATTTT.

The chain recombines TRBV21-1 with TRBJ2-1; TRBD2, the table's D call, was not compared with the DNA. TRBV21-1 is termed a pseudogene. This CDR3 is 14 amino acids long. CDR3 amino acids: CASSKVGTANEQFF. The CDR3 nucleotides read TGTGCCAGCAGCAAAGTGGGGACTGCCAATGAGCAGTTCTTC.

CDR3 nucleotide sequence: TGTGCCAGTAGTATATTTGCTAGCGGACTAACCGGGGAGCTGTTTTTT. Translating gives CASSIFASGLTGELFF. This rearrangement joins TRBV19 to TRBJ2-2, with TRBD2 matching over 7 bases. V was clipped by 2 bases and J by 5 bases; unmatched bases: 8. CDR1 is LNHDA and CDR2 is SQIVND in the germline V gene (reference sequence). This CDR3 region has 16 residues.

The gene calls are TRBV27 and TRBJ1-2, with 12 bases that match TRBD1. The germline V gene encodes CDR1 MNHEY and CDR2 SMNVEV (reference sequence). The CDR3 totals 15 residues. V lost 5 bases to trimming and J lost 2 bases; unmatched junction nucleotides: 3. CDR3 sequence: CASSAGQGANYGYTF. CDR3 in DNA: TGTGCCAGCAGTGCGGGACAGGGGGCCAACTATGGCTACACCTTC.

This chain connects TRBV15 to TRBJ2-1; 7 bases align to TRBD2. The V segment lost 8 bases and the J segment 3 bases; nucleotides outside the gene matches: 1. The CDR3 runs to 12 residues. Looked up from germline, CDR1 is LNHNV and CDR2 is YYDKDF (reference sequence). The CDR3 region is CATGLGYNEQFF. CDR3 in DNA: TGTGCCACCGGACTAGGCTACAATGAGCAGTTCTTC.

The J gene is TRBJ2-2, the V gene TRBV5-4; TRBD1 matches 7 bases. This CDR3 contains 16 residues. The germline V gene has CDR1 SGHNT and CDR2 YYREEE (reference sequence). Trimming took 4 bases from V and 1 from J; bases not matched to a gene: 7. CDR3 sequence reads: CASSIPGQRNTGELFF. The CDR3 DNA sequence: TGTGCCAGCAGCATACCGGGACAGAGGAACACCGGGGAGCTGTTTTTT.

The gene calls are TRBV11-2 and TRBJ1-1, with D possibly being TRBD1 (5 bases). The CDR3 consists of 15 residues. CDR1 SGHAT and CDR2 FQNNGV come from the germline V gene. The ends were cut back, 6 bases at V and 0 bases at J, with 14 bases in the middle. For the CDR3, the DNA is TGTGCCAGCAGATCCAGGGTTCTTATGAACACTGAAGCTTTCTTT. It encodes CASRSRVLMNTEAFF.

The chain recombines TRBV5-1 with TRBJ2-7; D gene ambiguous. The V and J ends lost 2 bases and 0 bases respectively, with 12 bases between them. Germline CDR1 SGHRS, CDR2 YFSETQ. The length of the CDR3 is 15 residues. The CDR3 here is CASSFSAASSYEQYF. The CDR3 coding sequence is TGCGCCAGCAGCTTCTCCGCGGCTAGCTCCTACGAGCAGTACTTC. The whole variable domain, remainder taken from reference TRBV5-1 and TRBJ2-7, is KAGVTQTPRYLIKTRGQQVTLSCSPISGHRSVSWYQQTPGQGLQFLFEYFSETQRNKGNFPGRFSGRQFSNSRSEMNVSTLELGDSALYLCASSFSAASSYEQYFGPGTRLTVT.

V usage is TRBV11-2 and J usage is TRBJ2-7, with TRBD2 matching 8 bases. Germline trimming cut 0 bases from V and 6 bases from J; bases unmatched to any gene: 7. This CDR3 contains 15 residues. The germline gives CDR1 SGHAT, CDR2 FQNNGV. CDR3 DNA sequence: TGTGCCAGCAGCTTAGATAGGGCGGGAGGAAGCGAGCAGTACTTC. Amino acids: CASSLDRAGGSEQYF.

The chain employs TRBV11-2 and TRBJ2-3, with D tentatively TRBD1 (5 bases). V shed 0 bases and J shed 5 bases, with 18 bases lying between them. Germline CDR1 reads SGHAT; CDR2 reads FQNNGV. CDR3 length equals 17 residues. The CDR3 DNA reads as TGTGCCAGCAGCTTAGATGCCTCTAGGGGTTTAGGAGATACGCAGTATTTT. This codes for CASSLDASRGLGDTQYF.